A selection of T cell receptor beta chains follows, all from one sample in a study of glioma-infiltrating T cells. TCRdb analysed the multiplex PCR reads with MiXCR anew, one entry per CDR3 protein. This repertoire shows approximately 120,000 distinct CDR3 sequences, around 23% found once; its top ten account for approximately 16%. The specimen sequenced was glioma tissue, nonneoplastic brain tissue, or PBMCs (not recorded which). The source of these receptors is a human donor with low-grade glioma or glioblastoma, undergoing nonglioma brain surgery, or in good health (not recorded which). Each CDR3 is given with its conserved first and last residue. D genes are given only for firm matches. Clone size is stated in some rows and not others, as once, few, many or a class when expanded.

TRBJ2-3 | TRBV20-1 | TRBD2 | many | CSASPTSGPDTQYF | TGCAGTGCTAGCCCGACTAGCGGGCCAGATACGCAGTATTTT
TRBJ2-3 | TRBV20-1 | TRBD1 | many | CSARVGTGTTDTQYF | TGCAGTGCTAGAGTTGGGACAGGGACGACAGATACGCAGTATTTT
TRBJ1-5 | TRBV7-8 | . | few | CASSLVLGMARNQPQHF | TGTGCCAGCAGCTTAGTTTTGGGAATGGCAAGGAATCAGCCCCAGCATTTT
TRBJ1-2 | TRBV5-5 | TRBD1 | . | CASSFGQGYGYTF | TGTGCCAGCAGCTTCGGACAGGGCTATGGCTACACCTTC
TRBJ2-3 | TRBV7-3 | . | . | CASSLFGGRGTDTQYF | TGTGCCAGCAGCTTATTCGGGGGCCGGGGCACAGATACGCAGTATTTT
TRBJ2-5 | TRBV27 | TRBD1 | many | CASSPSRGQLRETQYF | TGTGCCAGCAGTCCCAGCCGGGGACAGCTCCGAGAGACCCAGTACTTC
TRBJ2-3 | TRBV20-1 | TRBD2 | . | CSARPIAGASDTQYF | TGCAGTGCTAGACCAATAGCGGGAGCGAGCGATACGCAGTATTTT
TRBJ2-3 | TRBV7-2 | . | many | CASSLALDAPDF | TGTGCCAGCAGCTTAGCCCTGGACGCCCCGGATTTT
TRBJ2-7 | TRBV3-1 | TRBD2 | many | CASSQGASGRAEQYF | TGTGCCAGCAGCCAAGGAGCTAGCGGGAGAGCCGAGCAGTACTTC
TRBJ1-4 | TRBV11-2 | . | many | CASSSPTETNEKLFF | TGTGCCAGCAGCTCACCGACAGAGACTAATGAAAAACTGTTTTTT
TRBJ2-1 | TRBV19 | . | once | CASTGARAYNEQFF | TGTGCCAGTACTGGCGCGAGGGCATACAATGAGCAGTTCTTC
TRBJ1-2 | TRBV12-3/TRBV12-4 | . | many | CASSFGGRDGYTF | TGTGCCAGCAGTTTTGGGGGCCGAGATGGCTACACCTTC
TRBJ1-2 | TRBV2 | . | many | CASSADSNYGYTF | TGTGCCAGCAGTGCCGACAGTAACTATGGCTACACCTTC
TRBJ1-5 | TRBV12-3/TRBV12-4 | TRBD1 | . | CASTLGTGLIQPQHF | TGTGCCAGCACCCTGGGGACAGGGTTAATTCAGCCCCAGCATTTT
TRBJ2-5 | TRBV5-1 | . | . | CASTVGPTYQETQYF | TGCGCCAGCACCGTTGGACCAACGTACCAAGAGACCCAGTACTTC
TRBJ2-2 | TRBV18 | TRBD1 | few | CASSLARDRDGGELFF | TGTGCCAGCTCACTAGCCCGGGACAGGGACGGCGGGGAGCTGTTTTTT
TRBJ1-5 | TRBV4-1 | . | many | CASSPWRQRNQPQHF | TGCGCCAGCAGCCCCTGGAGACAGAGGAATCAGCCCCAGCATTTT
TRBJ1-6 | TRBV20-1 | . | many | CSARPLINNSPLHF | TGCAGTGCTAGGCCCCTCATCAATAATTCACCCCTCCACTTT
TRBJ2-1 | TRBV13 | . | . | CASSFRDRPGVEQFF | TGTGCCAGCAGCTTCCGCGACCGGCCGGGTGTTGAGCAGTTCTTC
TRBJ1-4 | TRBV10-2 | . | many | CATEGLPGEKLFF | TGCGCCACCGAGGGCCTACCCGGGGAAAAACTGTTTTTT
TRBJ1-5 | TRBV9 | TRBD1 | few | CASSFGQDNNQPQHF | TGTGCCAGCAGCTTCGGACAGGACAACAATCAGCCCCAGCATTTT
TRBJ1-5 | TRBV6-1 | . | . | CASSTGGAGRDQPQHF | TGTGCCAGCAGTACCGGAGGGGCAGGGCGGGATCAGCCCCAGCATTTT